These 15 T cell receptor beta chains came from one sample sequenced in a study of regulatory T cells in long-lasting Graves disease. Indicated time point: newly diagnosed GD, antithyroid drugs for less than 3 months. Making the TCR library involved RNA that had been extracted from PBMCs. In building TCR beta libraries, iRepertoire HTBI primers were used together with Arm-PCR of CDR3 regions. TCRdb independently ran MiXCR on the multiplex PCR reads; one entry per CDR3 protein. The sample lists 530,000 or so distinct CDR3 sequences; roughly 13% were seen once. These sequences were also reported in another study, on T cells in Graves' hyperthyroidism and ophthalmopathy.

The specimen comprised peripheral blood mononuclear cells (PBMCs), sampled at new diagnosis, from a patient treated with antithyroid drugs. The source of these receptors is a man in his thirties or forties with Graves disease.

The rearrangement links TRBV19 to TRBJ1-5; perhaps TRBD1 as D (5 bases). The length of the CDR3 is 13 residues. Germline loops: CDR1 LNHDA, CDR2 SQIVND (reference sequence). V lost 10 bases, J lost 3 bases, and 13 bases lay in between. The CDR3 DNA reads TGTGCCACCCACGACAGCCTCAATCAGCCCCAGCATTTT. Residues: CATHDSLNQPQHF. Full variable domain (rest looked up from reference TRBV19 and TRBJ1-5): DGGITQSPKYLFRKEGQNVTLSCEQNLNHDAMYWYRQDPGQGLRLIYYSQIVNDFQKGDIAEGYSVSREKKESFPLTVTSAQKNPTAFYLCATHDSLNQPQHFGDGTRLSIL.

This clonotype was counted at least ten times. The gene calls are TRBV6-2 or TRBV6-3 and TRBJ1-2; D ambiguous. This CDR3 spans 13 amino acids. The ends were cut back, 5 bases at V and 2 bases at J, with 9 bases in the middle. CDR1 is MNHEY, CDR2 SVGEGT, per germline. The chain's CDR3 is CASSEDLNYGYTF. The CDR3 nucleotides are TGTGCCAGCAGTGAAGATCTAAACTATGGCTACACCTTC.

In this sample, this clonotype turned up many times. The chain uses TRBV2 and TRBJ1-3; D remains unclear. Between the trimmed V and J ends, which lost 1 base and 5 bases, there was a span of 9 bases. Germline lookup yields CDR1 SNHLY and CDR2 FYNNEI. The CDR3 has 14 residues. The DNA for the CDR3 is TGTGCCAGCAGTGAAGAGGGCGAGAGAAACACCATATATTTT. It encodes CASSEEGERNTIYF.

In its sample, this clonotype was seen a few times. The rearrangement uses TRBV24-1 and TRBJ2-2; 12 positions match TRBD2. Germline assignment: CDR1 KGHDR and CDR2 SFDVKD. The V gene end was trimmed by 3 bases and the J gene end by 3 bases; junction bases not matched to a gene: 16. This CDR3 region has 21 residues. The CDR3 DNA reads as TGTGCCACCAGTGATCCGACGACGGGACTAGCGGGCCCATGGGACACCGGGGAGCTGTTTTTT. Its translation: CATSDPTTGLAGPWDTGELFF.

Many counts were recorded for this clonotype. At one boundary the junction diverges from the germline segment, which might be a read error. The V call is TRBV6-1, the J call TRBJ2-7; no firm D call. Germline V gene data show CDR1 as MNHNS and CDR2 as SASEGT. CDR3 length: 12 residues. CDR3 sequence (DNA): TGCGCCAGCATGAAACAGACCTACGAGCAGTACTTC. Translating gives CASMKQTYEQYF.

J is TRBJ2-7 and V is TRBV14, with 7 bases lining up with TRBD1. Unmatched junction bases numbered 3, after V lost 0 bases and J lost 7 bases. The CDR3 has 13 residues. Germline lookup yields CDR1 SGHDN and CDR2 FVKESK. The CDR3 DNA reads as TGTGCCAGCAGCCAAGAAGGGGGCTGGGAGCAGTACTTC. Its translation: CASSQEGGWEQYF.

This clonotype was seen a handful of times. The chain carries TRBV3-1 and TRBJ2-3, with 7 positions matching TRBD1. The CDR3 runs 16 residues. After removal of 1 base from V and 2 bases from J, the junction contained 6 bases not matched to a gene. CDR1 is LGHDT, CDR2 YNNKEL, per germline (reference sequence). This chain's CDR3 is CASSQGQGRFTDTQYF. In nucleotides, the CDR3 is TGTGCCAGCAGCCAAGGACAGGGACGTTTCACAGATACGCAGTATTTT.

In its sample, this clonotype was seen many times. The chain recombines TRBV9 with TRBJ2-1; 8 bases are a match to TRBD2. This CDR3 spans 15 amino acids. Germline V lookup: CDR1 SGDLS, CDR2 YYNGEE. V dropped 1 base and J dropped 2; count of bases not matched to a gene: 2. CDR3 residues: CASSVTSGTYNEQFF. The DNA of the CDR3 is TGTGCCAGCAGCGTAACTAGCGGTACCTACAATGAGCAGTTCTTC.

This clonotype was detected ten times or more. The chain is built from TRBV2 and TRBJ2-5; no firm D call. Trimming took 6 bases from V and 1 from J, leaving 12 bases between them. There are 14 residues in the CDR3. Germline CDR1 reads SNHLY; CDR2 reads FYNNEI. The chain's CDR3 is CASSLGQFQETQYF. CDR3 bases: TGTGCCAGCAGCTTAGGCCAGTTCCAAGAGACCCAGTACTTC.

V is TRBV20-1 and J is TRBJ1-1, with D uncertain. This CDR3 is 15 amino acids long. Per germline, CDR1 DFQATT and CDR2 SNEGSKA (reference sequence). V lost 0 bases to trimming and J lost 3 bases, with 14 bases between them. Here the CDR3 DNA reads TGCAGTGCTAGAGATCAATTCGGGGTGGACACTGAAGCTTTCTTT. As protein: CSARDQFGVDTEAFF.

At least ten counts were recorded for this clonotype. The chain uses TRBV7-3 and TRBJ1-1, with no clear D. V was clipped by 5 bases and J by 6 bases, with 13 bases between them. The CDR3 is 13 residues long. The V gene's germline CDR1 is SGHTA and CDR2 FQGTGA. The CDR3: CASSKSSESEAFF. The CDR3 bases are TGTGCCAGCAGCAAATCATCGGAGTCTGAAGCTTTCTTT.

This clonotype was counted ten times or more. The chain is built from TRBV10-3 and TRBJ2-7; 13 bases map to TRBD2. From germline, CDR1 is ENHRY and CDR2 SYGVKD. The CDR3 is 19 residues long. Trimming took 0 bases from V and 5 from J; bases not matched to a gene: 13. The CDR3 loop reads CAISESKGLAGAFSNEQYF. CDR3 DNA sequence: TGTGCCATCAGTGAGTCGAAAGGACTAGCGGGAGCTTTTTCCAACGAGCAGTACTTC.

This clonotype came up a few times. The rearrangement links TRBV29-1 to TRBJ1-2; TRBD1 is a possible D gene (6 bases). The CDR3 has 11 amino acids. Germline loops: CDR1 SQVTM, CDR2 ANQGSEA. The V end lost 1 base, the J end lost 6 bases, and 6 bases lay between the germline ends. In DNA, the CDR3 is TGCAGCGTTGAAGGGGGGCATGGCTACACCTTC. Translating it yields CSVEGGHGYTF.

This clonotype was observed many times. The chain is built from TRBV5-1 and TRBJ2-2; a weak D match, TRBD2 (6 bases). There are 14 residues in the CDR3. From germline, CDR1 is SGHRS and CDR2 YFSETQ. Deletions cut 9 bases from V and 3 bases from J, with 15 bases between. CDR3 in DNA: TGCGCCACCTCGGAACTAGCCCACACCGGGGAGCTGTTTTTT. It codes for CATSELAHTGELFF.

The rearrangement uses TRBV10-3 and TRBJ2-7; D might be TRBD2 (5 bases). V lost 4 bases to trimming and J lost 6 bases, with 10 bases between them. The length of the CDR3 is 12 residues. Looked up from germline, CDR1 is ENHRY and CDR2 is SYGVKD. The CDR3 region is CAISVGNFEQYF. DNA for the CDR3: TGTGCCATCAGTGTCGGGAACTTCGAGCAGTACTTC.